Listed below are T cell receptor beta chains from one sample, sequenced in a study of blood T cell repertoires in COVID-19. Profiling relied on immunoSEQ multiplex PCR, and the TCRdb table lists in-frame clones only, not all of them. The table shows around 130,000 clones, with approximately 84% occurring only once. Sequencing was done on a sample of PBMCs or T cells enriched from blood (not recorded which). These receptors all come from a woman younger than 30 who had been exposed to COVID-19. The conserved cysteine and the conserved F or W are not part of the CDR3 here. Each record gives: V gene, J gene, CDR3 protein.

TRBV19	TRBJ1-3	ASSILNPRRGGNTIY
TRBV20-1	TRBJ2-7	SASFSGSSLYEQY
TRBV19	TRBJ1-3	ASSETGDSGNTIY
TRBV5-6	TRBJ2-1	ASSLSVGTSGVNEQF
TRBV5-1	TRBJ2-1	ASSPAWDRGGQQF
TRBV2	TRBJ2-7	ASRATGTGGNEQY
TRBV5-1	TRBJ1-2	ASSDRDRANYGYT
TRBV5-6	TRBJ2-1	ASSLGERQF
TRBV18	TRBJ2-5	ASSPGGQSQETQY
TRBV10-3	TRBJ1-2	AISESSQGITYGYT
TRBV7-3	TRBJ2-3	ASSFSGRLAGADDTQY
TRBV7-3	TRBJ2-5	ASSLSGTVSRETQY
TRBV6-1	TRBJ2-1	ASSEALVGRGEQF
TRBV28	TRBJ2-7	ASSQDDRGQDEQY
TRBV12-3/TRBV12-4	TRBJ2-3	ASSTLHSTFTY
TRBV10-1	TRBJ2-1	ASSESLEGLQF
TRBV6-5	TRBJ2-7	ASSSPGLAASYEQY
TRBV28	TRBJ1-4	ASSPWTDPTNEKLF
TRBV27	TRBJ1-2	ASGTGSYGYT
TRBV7-3	TRBJ2-3	ASSRNPTIKDTQY
TRBV27	TRBJ1-4	ASSRGGQANTWEKLF
TRBV7-9	TRBJ2-3	ASSLGGGRPTDTQY
TRBV23-1	TRBJ2-1	ASSQRRTGGCYNEQF
TRBV7-3	TRBJ2-2	ASSLGASNTGELF
TRBV4-1	TRBJ1-1	ASALSTGVEAF
TRBV11-3	TRBJ2-3	ASSLRGPPTDTQY
TRBV11-2	TRBJ2-3	ASSLGTADTQY
TRBV4-3	TRBJ2-7	ASSQVFRLTYEQY
TRBV3-1/TRBV3-2	TRBJ2-1	ASSQDAASGYNEQF
TRBV9	TRBJ1-3	ASSVEAGLGNTIY
TRBV19	TRBJ1-5	ASRTLTRTGGNQPQH
TRBV10-3	TRBJ1-5	AISGGGNQPQH
TRBV7-2	TRBJ2-7	ASSLGGLAEPSYEQY
TRBV25-1	TRBJ2-3	ASSDRIASWADTQY
TRBV27	TRBJ1-2	ASSPLGANYGYT
TRBV19	TRBJ2-7	ASSIASGTSFYEQY
TRBV4-1	TRBJ2-1	ASSPTGVAGSHKF
TRBV7-9	TRBJ2-1	ASSLMKLEQF
TRBV7-2	TRBJ2-1	ASSLSRLSYNEQF
TRBV3-1/TRBV3-2	TRBJ1-2	ASSQDSGNGYT
TRBV2	TRBJ1-1	ASSPRGRMNTEAF
TRBV29-1	TRBJ2-1	SVFPTYNEQF